The present entry profiles one T cell receptor (beta chain) with its context. Its antigen is not yet known. The sample holds no much larger clone one base away, and base qualities are not on file. The collaborating institutions used their own protocols to collect whole blood in K2EDTA tubes. Collaborator samples were shipped for TCRbeta analysis as frozen whole blood, isolated PBMCs, or DNA extracted from either sample type. This record comes from a study of blood T cell repertoires in COVID-19 (dated by TCRdb to about 2020). Turning to the overall study: Samples covering the acute and convalescent phases of COVID-19 were provided by collaborators in the United States, Italy and Spain. The material from the prospective study consisted of cDNA or gDNA derived from T cells, B-cell-depleted T cells, or PBMCs. The dataset comprised deeply sampled blood TCRbeta repertoires from subjects exposed to, actively infected with, or recovered from COVID-19. The repertoires were made available in a free public database intended to serve as a resource for research on the immune response to SARS-CoV-2. Samples were obtained from the ongoing ImmuneRACE study (first 160 participants) and from some 1,300 subjects provided by 6 global collaborators. Sample metadata almost always included a de-identified subject ID, COVID-19 status, age in years and sex. Where available, HLA class I and class II types were taken from metadata supplied by the sample provider and were not determined by assay-based typing. Here is what the overall study found, with its caveats: How much clinical and demographic metadata was included differed by source and by participant, and the metadata was provided uncurated.

TCRbeta CDR3 regions were amplified from genomic DNA by means of the immunoSEQ Assay, a bias-controlled multiplex PCR. Per the source publication's procedure: Within the assay, amplification of reference gene primers was used to estimate how many nucleated cells each sample contained. To quantify the absolute abundance of each unique TCRbeta CDR3 rearrangement, sequence reads were collapsed and filtered. For each sample, productive Simpson clonality was calculated by taking the square root of Simpson's diversity index across productive rearrangements. TCRdb limited this immuneACCESS table to in-frame rearrangements with V and J called. A share of clones is missing; checked studies link under half to unresolved V genes, and the rest is unexplained. That table gives V, J and clone size, and the DNA gave D and trimming. A total of about 190,000 clones appear in this sample, 78% of them only once. The ten largest clones add up to 2.5% to 3.5% of the sample.

Inclusive of the bounding cysteine and phenylalanine, the CDR3 is 15 residues long. Only the CDR3 portion is preserved as DNA: 45 bases, with reading frame beginning at the first base. In the germline V gene, CDR1 corresponds to SGDLS and CDR2 to YYNGEE. Trimming takes 2 bases from V and 0 bases from J, and the germline ends sit 9 bases apart. What was sequenced was peripheral blood. The receptor chain draws on TRBV9 and TRBJ1-3, with TRBD1 perhaps the D gene, on 5 matching bases. The sequence came from a woman of 80 years or more with active or convalescent COVID-19. The CDR3 protein is CASSVDSNSGNTIYF. In nucleotide form, the sequence is TGTGCCAGCAGCGTCGACAGTAACTCTGGAAACACCATATATTTT.